These 20 T cell receptor beta chains were sequenced from one sample in a study of shared clonotypes between healthy human individuals. The table came from immunoSEQ multiplex PCR; TCRdb's copy has only in-frame clones and leaves some out. Altogether fewer than 1.4 million clones are present, about four fifths being singletons, with the ten largest covering 0.55% to 0.7%. Sequenced material: memory CD4+ T cells from PBMCs. Subset denoted: CD45RA-negative fraction. The origin of the receptors is a man aged 18 to 30 in good health. Some clones in this sample may be carry-over from other donors' samples.

A few counts support this clone. The rearrangement uses TRBV18 and TRBJ1-2; 8 bases agree with TRBD1. The CDR3 totals 16 residues. CDR1 is KGHSH, CDR2 LQKENI, per germline. Unmatched junction bases numbered 8, after V lost 3 bases and J lost 2 bases. The CDR3 loop reads CASSPLTGTGNYGYTF. CDR3 in DNA: TGTGCCAGCTCACCGCTAACCGGGACAGGAAACTATGGCTACACCTTC.

The CDR3 nucleotides read TGTGCCAGCAGCCAAACTAGCGGACATGGGGGCTACAATGAGCAGTTCTTC. Its protein product is CASSQTSGHGGYNEQFF. The rearrangement links TRBV4-2 to TRBJ2-1; 8 bases line up with TRBD2. J was trimmed by 3 bases and V by 2 bases; bases with no gene match: 9. This CDR3 is built from 17 residues. CDR1 and CDR2 (germline): LGHNA, YNFKEQ.

CDR3 sequence (DNA): TGCAGCGTTATCGGGGGGCTAAGCACCGGGGAGCTGTTTTTT. Translating gives CSVIGGLSTGELFF. This chain joins TRBV29-1 and TRBJ2-2; D is possibly TRBD2 (7 bases). Trimming left V 5 bases short and J 4 bases short, with 14 bases between. Germline V lookup: CDR1 SQVTM, CDR2 ANQGSEA. The CDR3 extends over 14 amino acids.

The chain couples TRBV19 to TRBJ1-5, with D maybe TRBD1 (6 bases). The germline V gene has CDR1 LNHDA and CDR2 SQIVND (reference sequence). The V gene lost 4 bases and the J gene lost 4 bases, with 11 bases spanning the gap. The CDR3 sequence is 14 residues long. The CDR3 sequence: CASSTTGTNQPQHF. As DNA, the CDR3 is TGTGCCAGTAGTACAACAGGGACGAATCAGCCCCAGCATTTT.

The rearrangement links TRBV7-2 to TRBJ2-4; D gene ambiguous. The CDR3 has 12 amino acids. In germline, CDR1 is SGHTA, CDR2 FQGNSA. Trimming pared 3 bases from V and 8 bases from J, leaving 8 bases between. CDR3 residues: CASSLRSDIQYF. In nucleotides, the CDR3 is TGTGCCAGCAGCTTGCGGTCAGACATTCAGTACTTC.

The CDR3 sequence: CASSMDGSNQPQHF. For the CDR3, the DNA is TGCGCCAGCAGCATGGACGGTAGCAATCAGCCCCAGCATTTT. The V and J genes are TRBV5-1 and TRBJ1-5; no firm D call. CDR1 is SGHRS and CDR2 is YFSETQ in the germline V gene. The CDR3 runs to 14 residues. V was pared by 4 bases and J by 0 bases, with 8 bases between.

Concerning this clone: The same CDR3 also results from other DNA sequences found in this sample. V gene TRBV6-5 combines with J gene TRBJ2-7; TRBD1 matches 9 bases. Germline V gene data show CDR1 as MNHEY and CDR2 as SVGAGI. V shed 6 bases and J 2 bases; nucleotides not matched to a gene: 5. This CDR3 contains 14 residues. CDR3 bases: TGTGCCAGCAGCCGACAGGGGGGCCCCTACGAGCAGTACTTC. This sequence encodes CASSRQGGPYEQYF.

The DNA for the CDR3 is TGTGCCAGCTCAACTGGACAGGGGGGTCAGCCCCAGCATTTT. Encoded protein: CASSTGQGGQPQHF. The chain couples TRBV18 to TRBJ1-5; 10 bases are a match to TRBD1. CDR1 is KGHSH and CDR2 is LQKENI in the germline V gene. The CDR3 extends over 14 amino acids. V shed 5 bases, J shed 6 bases, and the junction held 4 bases outside the gene matches.

The chain recombines TRBV2 with TRBJ2-1; 10 bases match TRBD1. The CDR3 is 17 residues long. Germline V gives CDR1 SNHLY, CDR2 FYNNEI. V was pared by 0 bases and J by 7 bases, with 9 bases of the junction left unmatched. The CDR3 sequence is CASSEAVGQGNGNEQFF. The CDR3 nucleotides are TGTGCCAGCAGTGAAGCTGTGGGACAGGGGAACGGAAATGAGCAGTTCTTC.

In its sample, this clone was seen a few times. The gene calls are TRBV28 and TRBJ2-7, with D possibly TRBD1 on 5 matching bases. The ends were cut back, 6 bases at V and 7 bases at J, with 16 bases in the middle. The CDR3 sequence is 13 residues long. Germline V gives CDR1 MDHEN, CDR2 SYDVKM. CDR3 region: CASSPPVGREQYF. The CDR3 region has the DNA TGTGCCAGCAGCCCCCCCGTGGGGCGAGAGCAGTACTTC.

As concerns this clone: No conserved phenylalanine or tryptophan is present at the end of the CDR3, so a read error is the likely explanation. V gene TRBV25-1 combines with J gene TRBJ2-7, with TRBD1 as a possible D gene (6 bases). V was clipped by 4 bases and J by 2 bases, with 12 bases between them. The germline V gene has CDR1 MGHDK and CDR2 SYGVNS. This CDR3 has 14 residues. CDR3 sequence: CASSGRGFPYEQYL. The CDR3 nucleotides read TGTGCCAGCAGTGGCAGGGGATTTCCCTACGAGCAGTACCTC.

This clone was detected only a few times. The rearrangement links TRBV7-9 to TRBJ2-1, with 7 positions matching TRBD1. Looked up from germline, CDR1 is SEHNR and CDR2 is FQNEAQ (reference sequence). Trimming removed 3 bases from V and 7 bases from J; junction bases left unmatched: 9. The CDR3 totals 15 residues. The CDR3, as DNA: TGTGCCAGCAGCTTTCCCGAAAAACAGGGGAATGAGCAGTTCTTC. Its protein is CASSFPEKQGNEQFF.

The genes are TRBV7-6 and TRBJ2-5, with TRBD2 as a possible D gene (6 bases). Germline V lookup: CDR1 SGHVS, CDR2 FNYEAQ. This CDR3 comprises 14 residues. Between the trimmed V and J ends, which lost 3 bases and 5 bases, there was a span of 13 bases. The CDR3: CASSLAGTQETQYF. The DNA for the CDR3 is TGTGCCAGCAGCTTGGCCGGGACTCAGGAGACCCAGTACTTC.

The chain has TRBV28 and TRBJ1-1, with a tentative D call TRBD1 (6 bases). Germline values: CDR1 MDHEN, CDR2 SYDVKM. The CDR3 spans 15 residues. V was trimmed by 6 bases and J by 3 bases, leaving 17 bases between them. CDR3 sequence reads: CASSLGGVLDTEAFF. The CDR3 DNA reads as TGTGCCAGCAGCCTAGGGGGGGTCTTGGACACTGAAGCTTTCTTT.

This clone was seen a single time. The chain has TRBV28 and TRBJ2-7; 9 bases match TRBD1. This CDR3 has 14 residues. The J segment lost 9 bases and the V segment lost 7 bases, leaving 13 bases of the junction unmatched. Germline loops: CDR1 MDHEN, CDR2 SYDVKM. The CDR3 region has the DNA TGTGCCAGCATCGTTAAGGGGGGGACAGGGAGGCAGTACTTC. The encoded protein is CASIVKGGTGRQYF.

This clone came up once. The chain couples TRBV15 to TRBJ1-2; D is possibly TRBD1 (6 bases). Trimming stripped 4 bases from V and 4 bases from J, with 19 bases between. From germline, CDR1 is LNHNV and CDR2 YYDKDF (reference sequence). The CDR3 contains 16 residues. The DNA for the CDR3 is TGTGCCACCAGCAAAATGTCAGGGGCAGTCGTCTATGGCTACACCTTC. Amino acid sequence: CATSKMSGAVVYGYTF.

The chain joins TRBV7-8 to TRBJ1-1, with 7 bases that match TRBD1. This CDR3 contains 14 residues. Germline V gene lookup returns CDR1 SGHVS and CDR2 FQNEAQ. V was pared by 5 bases and J by 6 bases, with 9 bases of the junction left unmatched. The DNA for the CDR3 is TGTGCCAGCAGCACGGACAGGACGAGGTCTGAAGCTTTCTTT. Protein: CASSTDRTRSEAFF. The full variable domain, with the rest looked up from reference TRBV7-8 and TRBJ1-1, is GAGVSQSPRYKVAKRGQDVALRCDPISGHVSLFWYQQALGQGPEFLTYFQNEAQLDKSGLPSDRFFAERPEGSVSTLKIQRTQQEDSAVYLCASSTDRTRSEAFFGQGTRLTVV.

CDR3 nucleotides: TGTGCCACCAGCAGAGGACAGGGGGCGGATGGTGGCTACACCTTC. It encodes CATSRGQGADGGYTF. The rearrangement uses TRBV15 and TRBJ1-2; 10 bases map to TRBD1. V lost 1 base and J lost 7; bases outside the gene matches: 6. The CDR3 is 15 amino acids. Germline CDR1 reads LNHNV; CDR2 reads YYDKDF (reference sequence).

This clone was seen repeatedly, ten times or more. CDR3 amino acids: CASSSERLAGDYSTDTQYF. In nucleotides, the CDR3 is TGTGCCAGCAGCTCGGAAAGACTAGCGGGAGATTATAGCACAGATACGCAGTATTTT. The chain couples TRBV7-7 to TRBJ2-3; 12 nucleotides line up with TRBD2. The CDR3 consists of 19 residues. From germline, CDR1 is SSHAT and CDR2 FNYEAQ (reference sequence). Trimming cost V 4 bases and J 0 bases; bases outside gene matches: 11.

V gene TRBV5-4 combines with J gene TRBJ1-1, with D perhaps TRBD1 (5 bases). Trimming shortened V by 5 bases and J by 5 bases, and 13 bases separated the two germline ends. The CDR3 extends over 13 amino acids. Germline values: CDR1 SGHNT, CDR2 YYREEE (reference sequence). The CDR3 DNA sequence: TGTGCCAGCAGTCTTTTAGAGGGGACTGAAGCTTTCTTT. Translating it yields CASSLLEGTEAFF.